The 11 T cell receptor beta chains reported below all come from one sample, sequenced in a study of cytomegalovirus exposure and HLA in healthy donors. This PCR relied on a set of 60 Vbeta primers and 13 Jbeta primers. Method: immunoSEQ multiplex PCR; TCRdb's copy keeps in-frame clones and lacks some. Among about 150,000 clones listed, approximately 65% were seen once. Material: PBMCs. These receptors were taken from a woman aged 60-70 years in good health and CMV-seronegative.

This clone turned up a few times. The CDR3 coding sequence is TGCGCCAGCAGCTTGGGGGTCGACGGGAGAGGGACAGATACGCAGTATTTT. This sequence encodes CASSLGVDGRGTDTQYF. The V call is TRBV5-1, the J call TRBJ2-3; a weak D match, TRBD2 (6 bases). The V end was cut by 0 bases, the J end by 3 bases, with 17 bases between. Germline-derived CDR1 and CDR2 are SGHRS and YFSETQ. The CDR3 runs 17 residues.

CDR3 residues: CASSSNRGTDTQYF. The CDR3 DNA reads TGTGCCAGCAGTTCCAACAGGGGTACAGATACGCAGTATTTT. The genes are TRBV27 and TRBJ2-3, with 7 bases that match TRBD1. V lost 4 bases to trimming and J lost 3 bases; unmatched junction nucleotides: 4. The CDR3 sequence is 14 residues long. Germline V lookup: CDR1 MNHEY, CDR2 SMNVEV (reference sequence).

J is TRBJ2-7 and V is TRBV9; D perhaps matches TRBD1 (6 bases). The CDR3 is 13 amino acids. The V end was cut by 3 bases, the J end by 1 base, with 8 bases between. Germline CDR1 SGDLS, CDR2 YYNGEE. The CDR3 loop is CASSGDTSYEQYF. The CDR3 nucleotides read TGTGCCAGCAGCGGGGACACATCCTACGAGCAGTACTTC.

The DNA for the CDR3 is TGTGCCAGCAGCGTAGCCTGGACGGGGGCCTACGAGCAGTACTTC. Amino acid sequence: CASSVAWTGAYEQYF. The gene calls are TRBV9 and TRBJ2-7, with D perhaps matching TRBD2 (6 bases). Germline CDR1 and CDR2: SGDLS and YYNGEE. The V end was cut by 0 bases, the J end by 2 bases, with 12 bases between. The CDR3 is made up of 15 amino acids.

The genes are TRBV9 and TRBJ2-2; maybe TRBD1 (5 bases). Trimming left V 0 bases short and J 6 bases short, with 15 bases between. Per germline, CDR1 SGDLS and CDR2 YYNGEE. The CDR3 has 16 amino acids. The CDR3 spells CASSVDQGKASGELFF. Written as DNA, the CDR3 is TGTGCCAGCAGCGTAGATCAGGGAAAGGCGTCCGGGGAGCTGTTTTTT.

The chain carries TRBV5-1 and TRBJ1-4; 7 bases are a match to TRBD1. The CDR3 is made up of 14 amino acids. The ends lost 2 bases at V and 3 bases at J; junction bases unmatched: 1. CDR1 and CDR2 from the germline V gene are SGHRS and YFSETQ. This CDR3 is CASSLGTANEKLFF. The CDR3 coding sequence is TGCGCCAGCAGCTTAGGGACAGCTAATGAAAAACTGTTTTTT.

The CDR3 reads CASSLTGGSYEQYF. Written as DNA, the CDR3 is TGTGCCAGCAGTTTGACAGGGGGGTCCTACGAGCAGTACTTC. The chain carries TRBV6-5 and TRBJ2-7; 9 nucleotides line up with TRBD1. This CDR3 region has 14 residues. Germline CDR1 and CDR2: MNHEY and SVGAGI. V shed 4 bases and J 1 base; nucleotides not matched to a gene: 2.

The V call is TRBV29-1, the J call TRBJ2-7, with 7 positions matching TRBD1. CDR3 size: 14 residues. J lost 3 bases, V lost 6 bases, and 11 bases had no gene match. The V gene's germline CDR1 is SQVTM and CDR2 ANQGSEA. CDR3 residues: CSVTSGTVFYEQYF. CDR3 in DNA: TGCAGCGTGACTTCCGGGACAGTCTTCTACGAGCAGTACTTC.

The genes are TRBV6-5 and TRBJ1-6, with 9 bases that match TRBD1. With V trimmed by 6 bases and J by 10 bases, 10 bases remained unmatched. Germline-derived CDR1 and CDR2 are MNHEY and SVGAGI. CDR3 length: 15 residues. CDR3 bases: TGTGCCAGCAGCCCCCCGGGACAGGGATGGTCACCCCTCCACTTT. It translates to CASSPPGQGWSPLHF.

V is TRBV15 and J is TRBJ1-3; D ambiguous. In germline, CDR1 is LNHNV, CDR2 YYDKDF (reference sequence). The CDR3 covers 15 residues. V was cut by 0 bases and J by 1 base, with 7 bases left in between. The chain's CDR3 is CATSRDRVSGNTIYF. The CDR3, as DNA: TGTGCCACCAGCAGAGATCGGGTTTCTGGAAACACCATATATTTT.

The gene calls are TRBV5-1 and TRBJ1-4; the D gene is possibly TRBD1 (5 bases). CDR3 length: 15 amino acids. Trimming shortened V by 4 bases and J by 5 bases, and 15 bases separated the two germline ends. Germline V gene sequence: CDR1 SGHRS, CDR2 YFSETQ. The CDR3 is CASSRSGTGNEKLFF. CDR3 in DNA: TGCGCCAGCAGCCGAAGCGGGACCGGAAATGAAAAACTGTTTTTT.